The 26 T cell receptor beta chains listed next were all sequenced from one sample in a study of T-cell reconstitution after alpha-beta-depleted transplantation in children (dated by TCRdb to the mid-2010s). What the treatment or condition label conveys for this sample: allogeneic hematopoietic cell transplantation with graft depleted of TCRalphabeta T cells and CD19 B cells. The method was PCR. Sequencing relied on an Illumina HiSeq 2500. Molecular barcoding was employed in the preparation of TCR libraries, with unique molecular identifiers being used to normalize TCRbeta repertoire quantification. TCRdb redid the processing of the public reads, applying fastp at Q25 and MiXCR, and retained in-frame beta chains. Rows with a matching CDR3 protein are joined into one entry that keeps the most common DNA and genes. The sample table records 130,000 or so distinct CDR3 sequences; about a tenth of these occur just once. The ten largest account for less than 25% of the sample.

Source: PBMCs, mostly from graft donor cells, taken 180 days after TCRalphabeta/CD19-depleted stem cell transplant. These receptors came from a girl under three years old who had a stem cell transplant for combined immunodeficiency, so the T cells may come from the graft donor.

This clonotype was detected a few times. The chain recombines TRBV7-2 with TRBJ1-5; no firm D call. CDR1 and CDR2 (germline): SGHTA, FQGNSA. The CDR3 covers 15 residues. V was clipped by 0 bases and J by 0 bases, with 6 bases between them. The CDR3 sequence is CASSLADGSNQPQHF. CDR3 bases: TGTGCCAGCAGCTTAGCCGACGGTAGCAATCAGCCCCAGCATTTT.

This clonotype showed up just a few times. V usage is TRBV29-1 and J usage is TRBJ2-7; D might be TRBD2 (6 bases). The germline CDR1 and CDR2 sequences are SQVTM and ANQGSEA. Trimming left V 4 bases short and J 3 bases short, with 7 bases between. CDR3 length: 11 amino acids. The CDR3 protein is CSVGEDYEQYF. CDR3 DNA sequence: TGCAGCGTTGGGGAGGACTACGAGCAGTACTTC.

In this sample, this clonotype turned up a few times. The rearrangement uses TRBV5-6 and TRBJ2-3, with 11 bases aligning to TRBD2. The CDR3 runs 16 residues. V was clipped by 2 bases and J by 2 bases; unmatched bases: 4. Looked up from germline, CDR1 is SGHDT and CDR2 is YYEEEE. CDR3 DNA sequence: TGTGCCAGCAGCTTTACTAGCGGGAGATTCACAGATACGCAGTATTTT. Translated: CASSFTSGRFTDTQYF.

This clonotype was counted many times. The chain has TRBV7-9 and TRBJ2-5; a possible D gene is TRBD2 (5 bases). The CDR3 extends over 13 amino acids. Germline CDR1 reads SEHNR; CDR2 reads FQNEAQ (reference sequence). The ends were cut back, 5 bases at V and 4 bases at J, with 11 bases in the middle. Here the CDR3 DNA reads TGTGCCAGCAGCAGACCCGGAGGAGAGACCCAGTACTTC. Protein: CASSRPGGETQYF. Full variable domain (remainder filled in from reference TRBV7-9 and TRBJ2-5): DTGVSQNPRHKITKRGQNVTFRCDPISEHNRLYWYRQTLGQGPEFLTYFQNEAQLEKSRLLSDRFSAERPKGSFSTLEIQRTEQGDSAMYLCASSRPGGETQYFGPGTRLLVL.

This clonotype has only a few counts. The gene calls are TRBV29-1 and TRBJ2-5; perhaps D is TRBD1 or TRBD2 (5 bases each). Per germline, CDR1 SQVTM and CDR2 ANQGSEA. Between the trimmed V and J ends, which lost 2 bases and 6 bases, there was a span of 10 bases. This CDR3 has 12 amino acids. In nucleotides, the CDR3 is TGCAGCGTTGAACCCGGGACGAAGACCCAGTACTTC. As protein: CSVEPGTKTQYF.

The chain joins TRBV20-1 to TRBJ2-5; the match to TRBD1 covers 7 bases. V lost 7 bases, J lost 5 bases, and 16 bases stayed unmatched. The CDR3 runs to 15 residues. Germline V lookup: CDR1 DFQATT, CDR2 SNEGSKA (reference sequence). CDR3 in DNA: TGCAGTGTCTCGACAGGGCTAAAGTCAAGGGAGACCCAGTACTTC. Protein sequence: CSVSTGLKSRETQYF.

This clonotype occurred a few times. The V call is TRBV10-3, the J call TRBJ2-2; D possibly corresponds to TRBD2 (6 bases). Germline CDR1 reads ENHRY; CDR2 reads SYGVKD. The CDR3 has 13 residues. Between the trimmed V and J ends, which lost 3 bases and 5 bases, there was a span of 7 bases. In nucleotides, the CDR3 is TGTGCCATCAGTGATGGGGGGACCGGGGAGCTGTTTTTT. Translation gives CAISDGGTGELFF.

A few counts support this clonotype. V usage is TRBV5-6 and J usage is TRBJ2-5, with a weak D call TRBD1 (5 bases). V was cut by 0 bases and J by 1 base, with 10 bases left in between. This CDR3 is built from 15 residues. Germline V lookup: CDR1 SGHDT, CDR2 YYEEEE. In DNA, the CDR3 is TGTGCCAGCAGCTTGGAATGGGGCCTCCAAGAGACCCAGTACTTC. Amino acids: CASSLEWGLQETQYF.

CDR3 coding DNA: TGCAGTGCCCATAAACAGGGGGACTCCTACGAGCAGTACTTC. Its translation: CSAHKQGDSYEQYF. The chain couples TRBV20-1 to TRBJ2-7; 8 nucleotides align to TRBD1. The CDR3 contains 14 residues. The germline V gene has CDR1 DFQATT and CDR2 SNEGSKA (reference sequence). J gave up 0 bases and V 6 bases, and 7 bases lay outside the gene matches.

This clonotype has only one observation. The chain is built from TRBV6-5 and TRBJ1-2, with D hard to call. The CDR3 loop spans 14 amino acids. V gave up 4 bases and J gave up 4 bases, with 13 bases separating them. Germline values: CDR1 MNHEY, CDR2 SVGAGI. CDR3 DNA: TGTGCCAGCAGTTCCGAAGGGATAATCTATGGCTACACCTTC. The encoded protein is CASSSEGIIYGYTF.

This clonotype was observed at least ten times. The J gene is TRBJ2-1, the V gene TRBV5-6; TRBD1 might be the D (5 bases). CDR1 SGHDT and CDR2 YYEEEE come from the germline V gene. The V and J ends lost 2 bases and 3 bases respectively, with 12 bases between them. The CDR3 has 15 amino acids. The CDR3 spells CASSFGRVGYNEQFF. The CDR3 DNA is TGTGCCAGCAGCTTCGGCAGGGTTGGCTACAATGAGCAGTTCTTC.

This clonotype was counted ten times or more. CDR3 in amino acids: CASSGAGHEQFF. CDR3 DNA sequence: TGTGCCAGCAGTGGGGCAGGGCATGAGCAGTTCTTC. The chain links TRBV2 to TRBJ2-1; D perhaps matches TRBD1 (5 bases). This CDR3 is built from 12 residues. Trimming removed 4 bases from V and 8 bases from J, with 9 bases in between. The germline V gene has CDR1 SNHLY and CDR2 FYNNEI.

In its sample, this clonotype was seen a few times. The chain carries TRBV12-3 or TRBV12-4 and TRBJ2-1; TRBD1 aligns across 7 bases. The CDR3 has 14 residues. V shed 5 bases, J shed 7 bases, and the junction held 8 bases outside the gene matches. The CDR3 protein is CASSTRRGQNEQFF. CDR3 DNA sequence: TGTGCCAGCAGTACCCGAAGGGGGCAGAATGAGCAGTTCTTC.

This chain uses TRBV7-8 with TRBJ2-7; the match to TRBD1 covers 7 bases. Losses at the gene ends were 7 bases for V and 2 bases for J; bases not matched to a gene: 5. CDR3 length equals 13 residues. CDR1 SGHVS and CDR2 FQNEAQ come from the germline V gene. CDR3 amino acids: CASNPGQTYEQYF. Here the CDR3 DNA reads TGTGCCAGCAATCCGGGACAGACCTACGAGCAGTACTTC.

The rearrangement links TRBV12-3 or TRBV12-4 to TRBJ2-5; 7 positions agree with TRBD2. The V gene end was trimmed by 6 bases and the J gene end by 1 base; junction bases not matched to a gene: 8. The CDR3 loop spans 15 amino acids. The CDR3 region has the DNA TGTGCCAGCAGACCCCCCGGGACTACCCAAGAGACCCAGTACTTC. Protein sequence: CASRPPGTTQETQYF.

The V call is TRBV12-3 or TRBV12-4, the J call TRBJ2-2; 7 nucleotides agree with TRBD2. The CDR3 is 17 amino acids. The trim removed 1 base at V and 1 base at J, leaving 6 bases unmatched. CDR3 bases: TGTGCCAGCAGTTTAGGGGGGAGGGGTGGGAACACCGGGGAGCTGTTTTTT. It translates to CASSLGGRGGNTGELFF.

There are many counts of this clonotype. The J gene is TRBJ2-1, the V gene TRBV27, with TRBD2 matching 9 bases. There are 20 residues in the CDR3. The germline V gene encodes CDR1 MNHEY and CDR2 SMNVEV (reference sequence). V lost 3 bases to trimming and J lost 0 bases; unmatched junction nucleotides: 15. The CDR3 loop is CASSLRWKRGAFSSYNEQFF. Written as DNA, the CDR3 is TGTGCCAGCAGTTTGCGCTGGAAGCGGGGGGCCTTTAGCTCCTACAATGAGCAGTTCTTC.

This clonotype has just a few counts. The gene calls are TRBV9 and TRBJ1-5, with D possibly being TRBD1 (6 bases). Trimming removed 4 bases at V and 7 bases at J, with 21 bases between. Germline V lookup: CDR1 SGDLS, CDR2 YYNGEE. This CDR3 contains 16 residues. Here the CDR3 DNA reads TGTGCCAGCAGCACCCGGACAGCCCTTAGGAACCAGCCCCAGCATTTT. Translated: CASSTRTALRNQPQHF.

The rearrangement uses TRBV5-1 and TRBJ2-1; possible D gene TRBD1, 7 bases. Germline V gene lookup returns CDR1 SGHRS and CDR2 YFSETQ. CDR3 length: 16 residues. V shed 2 bases and J shed 4 bases, with 16 bases lying between them. Here the CDR3 DNA reads TGCGCCAGCAGCTTTTCGAACCCAGGGGGGTACAATGAGCAGTTCTTC. Its translation is CASSFSNPGGYNEQFF.

In its sample, this clonotype was seen a few times. The V gene is TRBV5-6, the J gene TRBJ1-2; D not resolved. The length of the CDR3 is 15 residues. Trimming shortened V by 1 base and J by 0 bases, and 10 bases separated the two germline ends. Per germline, CDR1 SGHDT and CDR2 YYEEEE. CDR3 nucleotides: TGTGCCAGCAGCTTGTCCCAGGAAGCTAACTATGGCTACACCTTC. This encodes CASSLSQEANYGYTF.

This clonotype was observed a handful of times. This chain connects TRBV28 to TRBJ1-1; 9 bases fit TRBD1. The germline gives CDR1 MDHEN, CDR2 SYDVKM. Trimming cost V 3 bases and J 6 bases; bases outside gene matches: 5. The CDR3 covers 14 residues. As DNA, the CDR3 is TGTGCCAGCAGTTTCGGACAGGGGAGACCTGAAGCTTTCTTT. This encodes CASSFGQGRPEAFF.

This clonotype was seen many times. The chain is built from TRBV7-2 and TRBJ1-2, with a tentative D call TRBD1 (6 bases). The CDR3 has 13 amino acids. V was trimmed by 5 bases and J by 4 bases, leaving 11 bases between them. Per the germline V gene, CDR1 is SGHTA and CDR2 is FQGNSA. This CDR3 reads CASSPDRTYGYTF. The CDR3 nucleotides are TGTGCCAGCAGCCCCGACAGGACCTATGGCTACACCTTC.

This clonotype was counted ten times or more. The chain has TRBV6-5 and TRBJ2-5; the D gene could be TRBD1 or TRBD2 (5 bases each). Per germline, CDR1 MNHEY and CDR2 SVGAGI. The CDR3 covers 13 residues. Trimming took 2 bases from V and 3 from J, leaving 7 bases between them. CDR3 coding DNA: TGTGCCAGCAGTTACGGGGGAGAAGAGACCCAGTACTTC. Its translation is CASSYGGEETQYF.

V is TRBV6-5 and J is TRBJ2-5; D is unresolved. The V end lost 1 base, the J end lost 1 base, and 22 bases lay between the germline ends. The CDR3 is made up of 19 amino acids. Germline-derived CDR1 and CDR2 are MNHEY and SVGAGI. The CDR3 region is CASSYYGPRFSRSQETQYF. The CDR3 DNA is TGTGCCAGCAGTTACTACGGACCGAGATTTTCCAGGTCCCAAGAGACCCAGTACTTC.

A few counts support this clonotype. CDR3 residues: CSASMEYEQYF. The CDR3 coding sequence is TGCAGTGCTAGTATGGAATACGAGCAGTACTTC. The V call is TRBV20-1, the J call TRBJ2-7; D is undetermined. Trimming stripped 3 bases from V and 4 bases from J, with 7 bases between. Per the germline V gene, CDR1 is DFQATT and CDR2 is SNEGSKA (reference sequence). This CDR3 region has 11 residues.

This clonotype was recorded a few times. The chain employs TRBV20-1 and TRBJ1-6; D remains ambiguous. Trimming pared 0 bases from V and 9 bases from J, leaving 9 bases between. The CDR3 has 13 residues. In germline, CDR1 is DFQATT, CDR2 SNEGSKA (reference sequence). The CDR3 loop is CSARDRGSSPLHF. For the CDR3, the DNA is TGCAGTGCTAGAGATAGAGGGAGTTCACCCCTCCACTTT.